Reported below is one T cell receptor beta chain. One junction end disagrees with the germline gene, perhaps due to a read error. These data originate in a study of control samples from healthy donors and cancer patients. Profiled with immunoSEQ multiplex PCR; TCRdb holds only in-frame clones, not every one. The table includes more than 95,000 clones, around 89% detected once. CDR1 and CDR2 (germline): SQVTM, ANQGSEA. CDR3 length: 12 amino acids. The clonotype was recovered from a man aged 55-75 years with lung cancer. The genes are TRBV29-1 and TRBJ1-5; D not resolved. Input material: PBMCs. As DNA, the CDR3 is TGCAGCGTTAAAGATAGCAATCAGCCCCAGCATTTT. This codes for CSVKDSNQPQHF.